A selection of T cell receptor beta chains follows, all from one sample in a study of response to subunit inactivated influenza vaccine. In TCRdb, the RT-PCR reads were re-called with MiXCR into one record per CDR3 protein. The sample includes some 570,000 distinct CDR3 sequences, roughly 12% of them seen just once. These data were likewise used in another study, on T cells expressing NK-cell markers.

Material: PBMCs from blood, obtained on the day of vaccination. These TCRs come from a man between 50 and 59 years old who received an inactivated influenza vaccine. Each CDR3 is given with its conserved first and last residue. D genes are given only for firm matches. Rows give clone size only sometimes, using once, few, many, or a class for an expanded clone.

few	TRBV2	TRBJ2-5	TRBD2	17	CASRPRLEAGVQETQYF	TGTGCCAGCAGACCCCGCCTGGAAGCGGGGGTCCAAGAGACCCAGTACTTC
-	TRBV6-1	TRBJ2-1	-	16	CASSEWSGTPYNEQFF	TGTGCCAGCAGTGAATGGTCGGGGACTCCGTACAATGAGCAGTTCTTC
few	TRBV15	TRBJ2-5	-	15	CATSRDKRRQETQYF	TGTGCCACCAGCAGAGACAAGCGAAGACAAGAGACCCAGTACTTC
-	TRBV5-1	TRBJ2-5	-	12	CASQEPQETQYF	TGCGCCAGCCAAGAGCCACAAGAGACCCAGTACTTC
many	TRBV20-1	TRBJ2-3	-	14	CSARPGASTDTQYF	TGCAGTGCTAGACCAGGGGCAAGCACAGATACGCAGTATTTT
few	TRBV18	TRBJ2-7	TRBD1	14	CASSRADRAHEQYF	TGTGCCAGCTCACGGGCGGACAGGGCCCACGAGCAGTACTTC
few	TRBV6-5	TRBJ2-7	TRBD2	16	CASSYFLAGINYEQYF	TGTGCCAGCAGTTACTTCCTAGCGGGGATCAACTACGAGCAGTACTTC
-	TRBV27	TRBJ2-1	TRBD2	20	CASSFISGLAGGSSYNEQFF	TGTGCCAGCAGTTTCATATCGGGGCTAGCGGGGGGGAGCTCCTACAATGAGCAGTTCTTC
-	TRBV15	TRBJ2-7	TRBD2	17	CATSRPLGLAASYEQYF	TGTGCCACCAGCAGACCGCTGGGACTAGCGGCCTCCTACGAGCAGTACTTC
few	TRBV20-1	TRBJ2-1	TRBD2	14	CSARPSGGGDEQFF	TGCAGTGCTAGACCTAGCGGGGGAGGCGATGAGCAGTTCTTC
many	TRBV27	TRBJ2-1	TRBD2	15	CASSSGLAYYNEQFF	TGTGCCAGCAGTTCCGGACTAGCGTACTACAATGAGCAGTTCTTC
few	TRBV24-1	TRBJ2-1	TRBD2	16	CATSETSGRAANEQFF	TGTGCCACCAGTGAAACCAGCGGGAGGGCGGCCAATGAGCAGTTCTTC
-	TRBV12-3/TRBV12-4	TRBJ2-1	-	15	CASSFDGGGNNEQFF	TGTGCCAGCAGTTTCGACGGAGGCGGGAACAATGAGCAGTTCTTC
few	TRBV7-8	TRBJ2-1	-	17	CASSLDWASRSYNEQFF	TGTGCCAGCAGCTTAGACTGGGCATCACGCTCCTACAATGAGCAGTTCTTC
few	TRBV27	TRBJ2-1	TRBD2	15	CASSWLAGAGNEQFF	TGTGCCAGCAGTTGGCTAGCGGGAGCGGGAAATGAGCAGTTCTTC
few	TRBV10-2	TRBJ2-6	-	16	CASSGGPDSGANVLTF	TGCGCCAGCAGTGGGGGACCGGACTCTGGGGCCAACGTCCTGACTTTC
-	TRBV2	TRBJ2-3	-	11	CASSESSTQYF	TGTGCCAGCAGTGAATCCTCAACGCAGTATTTT
few	TRBV29-1	TRBJ2-4	-	16	CSVGLGRVAGQNIQYF	TGCAGCGTTGGTCTGGGTCGGGTTGCAGGCCAAAACATTCAGTACTTC
-	TRBV20-1	TRBJ2-5	-	13	CSATGDNTGTQYF	TGCAGTGCTACAGGTGACAATACGGGGACCCAGTACTTC
once	TRBV6-5	TRBJ1-6	-	14	CASSSSRLNSPLHF	TGTGCCAGCAGTTCTTCCCGTTTGAATTCACCCCTCCACTTT
-	TRBV18	TRBJ1-2	-	15	CASSPRMVNNYGYTF	TGTGCCAGCTCACCAAGGATGGTAAATAACTATGGCTACACCTTC
-	TRBV7-8	TRBJ2-3	TRBD1	15	CASSPRTGPTDTQYF	TGTGCCAGCAGCCCCCGGACAGGGCCCACAGATACGCAGTATTTT
many	TRBV12-3/TRBV12-4	TRBJ2-5	-	13	CASSRTDQETQYF	TGTGCCAGCAGCCGGACGGACCAAGAGACCCAGTACTTC
-	TRBV29-1	TRBJ2-3	-	12	CSVSGGPDTQYF	TGCAGCGTTTCCGGGGGACCAGATACGCAGTATTTT
-	TRBV12-3/TRBV12-4	TRBJ1-1	-	13	CASSFVGGTEAFF	TGTGCCAGCAGTTTCGTGGGGGGCACTGAAGCTTTCTTT
few	TRBV29-1	TRBJ2-3	-	12	CSGRPTGDTQYF	TGCAGCGGACGACCCACTGGGGATACGCAGTATTTT
-	TRBV7-2	TRBJ2-7	TRBD2	16	CASSFWPSGDLGEQYF	TGTGCCAGCAGCTTCTGGCCTAGCGGGGACTTAGGCGAGCAGTACTTC
-	TRBV12-3/TRBV12-4	TRBJ2-3	-	14	CASSLARAGTAQYF	TGTGCCAGCAGTCTAGCCCGCGCGGGGACCGCGCAGTATTTT
few	TRBV7-2	TRBJ2-5	-	13	CASSFPSQETQYF	TGTGCCAGCAGCTTCCCTTCCCAAGAGACCCAGTACTTC
few	TRBV20-1	TRBJ1-2	-	12	CSAGSVFYGYTF	TGCAGTGCGGGCTCCGTTTTCTATGGCTACACCTTC
-	TRBV5-5	TRBJ2-2	TRBD1	16	CASSRRTGSNTGELFF	TGTGCCAGCAGCCGGAGGACAGGATCGAACACCGGGGAGCTGTTTTTT
-	TRBV20-1	TRBJ2-7	TRBD2	19	CSASGLGGLAGGSSYEQYF	TGCAGTGCTAGCGGATTAGGGGGACTAGCGGGGGGTAGCTCCTACGAGCAGTACTTC
few	TRBV7-8	TRBJ2-7	TRBD1	14	CASSVTGTPYEQYF	TGTGCCAGCAGCGTGACAGGGACGCCCTACGAGCAGTACTTC
few	TRBV27	TRBJ2-1	TRBD1	15	CASSLTRQGPVVQFF	TGTGCCAGCAGTCTCACTCGACAGGGGCCGGTTGTGCAGTTCTTC
-	TRBV19	TRBJ2-7	-	15	CASSIDRGGDYEQYF	TGTGCCAGTAGTATAGATCGGGGAGGAGACTACGAGCAGTACTTC
few	TRBV5-1	TRBJ2-7	-	13	CASSLVVHYEQYF	TGCGCCAGCAGCTTGGTTGTCCACTACGAGCAGTACTTC
-	TRBV2	TRBJ2-7	-	12	CATRVSRNEQYF	TGTGCCACCCGGGTCTCACGGAACGAGCAGTACTTC
-	TRBV12-3/TRBV12-4	TRBJ1-2	-	13	CASSPTENYGYTF	TGTGCCAGCAGTCCGACCGAAAACTATGGCTACACCTTC
-	TRBV29-1	TRBJ2-5	TRBD1	13	CSVGTGVRETQYF	TGCAGCGTCGGGACAGGGGTGAGAGAGACCCAGTACTTC
many	TRBV9	TRBJ2-3	-	16	CASSVHVGQTTDTQYF	TGTGCCAGCAGCGTCCATGTAGGACAGACCACAGATACGCAGTATTTT
few	TRBV6-2/TRBV6-3	TRBJ2-3	-	14	CASTLVLRTDTQYF	TGTGCCAGCACCCTAGTTCTCCGCACAGATACGCAGTATTTT
-	TRBV7-9	TRBJ2-2	-	15	CASSDRGLSTGELFF	TGTGCCAGCAGCGACCGGGGGCTGAGCACCGGGGAGCTGTTTTTT
few	TRBV28	TRBJ1-3	-	14	CASSLRDPGNTIYF	TGTGCCAGCAGCCTCAGGGATCCTGGAAACACCATATATTTT
few	TRBV24-1	TRBJ2-1	TRBD2	17	CATSDAASGGPWNEQFF	TGTGCCACCAGTGATGCGGCTAGCGGGGGACCTTGGAATGAGCAGTTCTTC
-	TRBV27	TRBJ2-1	TRBD2	16	CASSSTGLAGYNEQFF	TGTGCCAGCAGTTCAACCGGACTAGCAGGCTACAATGAGCAGTTCTTC
few	TRBV7-9	TRBJ2-7	-	14	CASSLAGANYEQYF	TGTGCCAGCAGCTTAGCGGGAGCCAACTACGAGCAGTACTTC
-	TRBV7-2	TRBJ2-1	-	13	CASSPLPYNEQFF	TGTGCCAGCAGCCCCTTACCTTACAATGAGCAGTTCTTC
few	TRBV20-1	TRBJ2-7	TRBD2	15	CSARLAGVSSGEQYF	TGCAGTGCTAGACTAGCGGGGGTATCCTCGGGGGAGCAGTACTTC
-	TRBV5-1	TRBJ2-5	TRBD2	15	CASSLQRLAGETQYF	TGCGCCAGCAGCTTGCAGAGACTAGCGGGAGAGACCCAGTACTTC
-	TRBV18	TRBJ2-1	-	15	CASSPGAGPYNEQFF	TGTGCCAGCTCACCAGGGGCGGGACCCTACAATGAGCAGTTCTTC
few	TRBV20-1	TRBJ1-6	-	13	CSASISPNSPLHF	TGCAGTGCTAGTATAAGTCCTAATTCACCCCTCCACTTT
few	TRBV6-1	TRBJ2-3	-	15	CASSNPGLGTDTQYF	TGTGCCAGCAGTAATCCGGGACTTGGCACAGATACGCAGTATTTT
few	TRBV12-3/TRBV12-4	TRBJ2-2	-	11	CATHATGELFF	TGTGCCACCCACGCAACCGGGGAGCTGTTTTTT
-	TRBV4-3	TRBJ1-5	-	17	CASSQDFGREINQPQHF	TGCGCCAGCAGCCAAGATTTCGGCAGGGAAATCAATCAGCCCCAGCATTTT
few	TRBV15	TRBJ2-6	TRBD2	18	CATSRGPSGTSGANVLTF	TGTGCCACCAGCAGAGGCCCTAGCGGAACTTCTGGGGCCAACGTCCTGACTTTC
few	TRBV12-3/TRBV12-4	TRBJ2-1	-	12	CASRRRLDEQFF	TGTGCCAGCAGACGTAGATTAGATGAGCAGTTCTTC
-	TRBV28	TRBJ2-7	TRBD2	15	CASSLAGLGTYEQYF	TGTGCCAGCAGTTTAGCGGGACTAGGCACCTACGAGCAGTACTTC
-	TRBV6-2/TRBV6-3	TRBJ2-5	TRBD2	14	CASRRLAGQETQYF	TGTGCCAGCAGAAGACTAGCGGGACAAGAGACCCAGTACTTC